This T cell receptor (beta chain) appears in the sequencing data of a study of shared clonotypes between healthy human individuals. Everyone who donated was a Caucasian adult who lived in Nashville, Tennessee. CD4+ cells underwent separation, giving CD45RA+ naive and CD45RA-negative memory subsets. Genomic DNA belonging to each subset was distributed in equal measure over several immunoSEQ plates. Original data processing: Junction-only sequences without quality scores were provided by ImmunoSEQ, so filtering was different. Clones were sequenced by immunoSEQ multiplex PCR, and TCRdb holds only the in-frame ones, with some missing. V and J calls and clone size are given by that table; D and trimming were obtained from the DNA. Of millions of clones listed, over 85% are singletons. Sequencing used naive CD4+ T cells sorted from blood. Regarding subset: CD45RA+ positively selected. This TCR was recovered from a man aged 18 to 29 in good health.

For the CDR3, the DNA is TGCGCCAGCAGTCCCTACGGGACTAGCGGGCTCGGGGAGCAGTACTTC. It translates to CASSPYGTSGLGEQYF. The rearrangement links TRBV5-1 to TRBJ2-7, with 12 bases lining up with TRBD2. Germline trimming cut 5 bases from V and 7 bases from J; bases unmatched to any gene: 13. This CDR3 is 16 amino acids long. The germline V gene encodes CDR1 SGHRS and CDR2 YFSETQ.